The clone carrying this T cell receptor (beta chain) appeared once. Its antigen is unknown. Per germline, CDR1 SGDLS and CDR2 YYNGEE. V was cut by 2 bases and J by 2 bases, with 12 bases left in between. The CDR3 has 15 amino acids. A multiplex PCR was run with 60 Vbeta primers and 13 Jbeta primers. Method: immunoSEQ multiplex PCR; TCRdb's copy keeps in-frame clones and lacks some. The table lists 200,000 to 250,000 clones, less than 85% of them singletons. These data come from a study of cytomegalovirus exposure and HLA in healthy donors. Study-level results: A missense DCLRE1C variant was associated with V- and J-gene trimming of TCR beta chains in a later analysis, and an independent cohort replicated the association.

The receptor was derived from a girl aged 2 to 9 in good health and CMV-seronegative. This chain links TRBV9 with TRBJ2-3; TRBD1 is a possible D gene (6 bases). Source material: PBMCs. The CDR3 region has the DNA TGTGCCAGCAGCGTCACAGGGTTTTCCACAGATACGCAGTATTTT. It yields the protein CASSVTGFSTDTQYF.